A single sample gave rise to the 10 T cell receptor beta chains below, sequenced in a study of T cells in Graves' hyperthyroidism and ophthalmopathy. Authors of the study amplified TCR beta CDR3 regions from RNA transcripts. The HTBI set primed first-round TCR CDR3 RT-PCR. TCRdb processed the multiplex PCR reads anew with MiXCR; each CDR3 protein has one entry. The data show 350,000 to 450,000 distinct CDR3 sequences, approximately 17% seen once. The sample taken for sequencing was blood. Receptors were obtained from a woman aged 30 to 39 with Graves' hyperthyroidism that later progressed to Graves' ophthalmopathy.

This clonotype occurred many times. The chain is built from TRBV27 and TRBJ2-5; D is possibly TRBD1 (7 bases). Germline V gene lookup returns CDR1 MNHEY and CDR2 SMNVEV (reference sequence). The CDR3 is 11 residues long. Deletions cut 5 bases from V and 12 bases from J, with 13 bases between. In DNA form, the CDR3 reads TGTGCCAGCAGTGGAGGGACAGCGGAGTACTTC. Translating it yields CASSGGTAEYF.

This clonotype was seen ten or more times. The chain recombines TRBV6-2 or TRBV6-3 with TRBJ2-7; 10 bases fit TRBD2. V shed 6 bases and J 7 bases; nucleotides not matched to a gene: 12. Germline V CDR1 and CDR2: MNHEY, SVGEGT. The length of the CDR3 is 15 residues. CDR3 residues: CASRRSGRASLEQYF. As DNA, the CDR3 is TGTGCCAGCAGACGGAGCGGGAGGGCCTCTTTAGAGCAGTACTTC.

The table lists this clonotype with a few counts. CDR3 nucleotide sequence: TGCGCCAGCAGCTTGGGTCAAGGGGGCGCTCGGTATGGCTACACCTTC. Amino acids: CASSLGQGGARYGYTF. The rearrangement uses TRBV5-1 and TRBJ1-2; 7 bases map to TRBD1. The CDR3 totals 16 residues. J lost 5 bases, V lost 0 bases, and 10 bases had no gene match. Germline CDR1 SGHRS, CDR2 YFSETQ.

This clonotype was counted only a few times. The V gene is TRBV29-1, the J gene TRBJ2-5; 12 bases fit TRBD2. Germline V gene lookup returns CDR1 SQVTM and CDR2 ANQGSEA. Trimming removed 4 bases from V and 7 bases from J; junction bases left unmatched: 7. This CDR3 has 14 amino acids. CDR3 sequence (DNA): TGCAGCGTTGCCCTAGCGGGAGGGCCTCGGACCCAGTACTTC. As protein: CSVALAGGPRTQYF. Using reference TRBV29-1 and TRBJ2-5 for the parts outside the CDR3, the full variable domain is SAVISQKPSRDICQRGTSLTIQCQVDSQVTMMFWYRQQPGQSLTLIATANQGSEATYESGFVIDKFPISRPNLTFSTLTVSNMSPEDSSIYLCSVALAGGPRTQYFGPGTRLLVL.

The V and J genes are TRBV9 and TRBJ1-1; D perhaps matches TRBD1 (6 bases). This CDR3 region has 13 residues. Germline V lookup: CDR1 SGDLS, CDR2 YYNGEE. V was pared by 0 bases and J by 5 bases, with 8 bases between. CDR3 sequence reads: CASSVAGETEAFF. The CDR3 nucleotides read TGTGCCAGCAGCGTAGCAGGGGAGACTGAAGCTTTCTTT.

The chain links TRBV6-6 to TRBJ1-2; D not resolved. Germline V gene sequence: CDR1 MNHNY, CDR2 SVGAGI (reference sequence). The CDR3 has 15 residues. Trimming stripped 0 bases from V and 4 bases from J, with 12 bases between. In DNA form, the CDR3 reads TGTGCCAGCAGTTACTCGAGGCAGCCCCTCTATGGCTACACCTTC. Translating gives CASSYSRQPLYGYTF.

This clonotype was counted ten times or more. The chain couples TRBV30 to TRBJ1-1; no definite D call. CDR1 and CDR2 from the germline V gene are GTSNPN and SVGIG (reference sequence). V gave up 3 bases and J gave up 0 bases, with 8 bases separating them. The CDR3 runs 13 residues. CDR3 nucleotides: TGTGCCTGGAGCCTACCGGTGAACACTGAAGCTTTCTTT. Protein sequence: CAWSLPVNTEAFF. Looking up the rest from reference TRBV30 and TRBJ1-1 gives the full variable domain: SQTIHQWPATLVQPVGSPLSLECTVEGTSNPNLYWYRQAAGRGLQLLFYSVGIGQISSEVPQNLSASRPQDRQFILSSKKLLLSDSGFYLCAWSLPVNTEAFFGQGTRLTVV.

This clonotype showed up just a few times. This rearrangement joins TRBV9 to TRBJ2-7; tentatively, D is TRBD2 (5 bases). This CDR3 comprises 13 residues. Trimming took 5 bases from V and 5 from J, leaving 14 bases between them. Germline V gene lookup returns CDR1 SGDLS and CDR2 YYNGEE. The CDR3 sequence is CASRAQGRHEQYF. As DNA, the CDR3 is TGTGCCAGCAGAGCCCAAGGGAGACACGAGCAGTACTTC. Combining the CDR3 with reference TRBV9 and TRBJ2-7 gives the whole variable domain DSGVTQTPKHLITATGQRVTLRCSPRSGDLSVYWYQQSLDQGLQFLIQYYNGEERAKGNILERFSAQQFPDLHSELNLSSLELGDSALYFCASRAQGRHEQYFGPGTRLTVT.

This clonotype showed up many times. The chain links TRBV4-1 to TRBJ1-4, with 9 bases fitting TRBD1. Germline loops: CDR1 MGHRA, CDR2 YSYEKL. CDR3 length: 15 amino acids. The V gene end was trimmed by 4 bases and the J gene end by 10 bases; junction bases not matched to a gene: 10. The CDR3 DNA is TGCGCCAGCAGCCCTCAACAGGGGGCTCGTGGAAAACTGTTTTTT. As protein: CASSPQQGARGKLFF.

This clonotype has only a few counts. The chain is built from TRBV29-1 and TRBJ2-7; TRBD1 is a possible D gene (6 bases). The V end lost 3 bases, the J end lost 2 bases, and 17 bases lay between the germline ends. The length of the CDR3 is 15 residues. CDR1 SQVTM and CDR2 ANQGSEA come from the germline V gene. CDR3 loop: CSVEFDTGLAYEQYF. CDR3 nucleotides: TGCAGCGTTGAGTTTGATACAGGGCTGGCCTACGAGCAGTACTTC.